This T cell receptor (beta chain) was retrieved from a study of blood T cell repertoires in COVID-19. Study-wide background: COVID-19 samples, acute and convalescent, were from the United States, Italy and Spain. The cDNA or gDNA used as material had been derived from T cells, B-cell-depleted T cells, or PBMCs.

Per the original methods: Amplified reference gene primers provided the basis for estimating nucleated cell counts. The protocol was immunoSEQ multiplex PCR, while the TCRdb copy is restricted to in-frame clones and leaves out a portion. That table furnishes V, J and clone size, whereas the DNA furnished D and trimming. The sample contains a few hundred thousand clones, approximately 86% of which appear only once. The CDR3 consists of 14 residues. The V and J ends lost 6 bases and 11 bases, in that order; junction bases with no gene match: 8. CDR1 is SNHLY and CDR2 is FYNNEI in the germline V gene. This TCR derives from a human donor in a cohort sampled during active COVID-19. The genes are TRBV2 and TRBJ2-1; 12 nucleotides align to TRBD2. Sequencing was performed on peripheral blood. The CDR3 is CASRRTSGVPQQFF. In DNA form, the CDR3 reads TGTGCCAGCAGACGGACTAGCGGGGTTCCCCAGCAGTTCTTC.